Listed here are 9 T cell receptor beta chains from one sample, sequenced in a study of naive and memory T cell subsets (dated by TCRdb to about 2017). To prepare the library, UMI-ligation and nested PCR was applied. TCRdb lists the instrument as Illumina MiSeq. An equimolar mix of two oligonucleotides covering both TRBC1 and TRBC2 was used as the beta constant-region primer. The public reads were quality trimmed at Q25 with fastp and then assembled into clones with MiXCR by TCRdb, keeping productive beta chains. Each record represents a unique CDR3 protein, reported with the most common genes and DNA among its rows. The table for this sample lists approximately 85,000 distinct CDR3 sequences; around 7% of them were counted only once. Of the sample, about 1.6% is held by the ten largest clones. Sequencing was performed on central memory CD4+ T cells from blood. The cell subset or site label on this specimen signifies: central memory, CD45RA- CD27+. These TCRs come from a human donor in good health.

The table lists this clonotype with many counts. The chain carries TRBV11-2 and TRBJ2-7, with D perhaps TRBD2 (6 bases). The ends were cut back, 2 bases at V and 2 bases at J, with 10 bases in the middle. The CDR3 spans 14 residues. In germline, CDR1 is SGHAT, CDR2 FQNNGV. The CDR3 here is CASSLREWTYEQYF. The CDR3, as DNA: TGTGCCAGCAGCTTACGGGAGTGGACCTACGAGCAGTACTTC.

V usage is TRBV5-4 and J usage is TRBJ2-7; weak D call: TRBD2 (5 bases). Trimming cost V 0 bases and J 2 bases, with 12 bases left between them. There are 15 residues in the CDR3. Germline V CDR1 and CDR2: SGHNT, YYREEE (reference sequence). The CDR3 bases are TGTGCCAGCAGCTTGGTGGGCCCGGAGGCCTACGAGCAGTACTTC. Protein sequence: CASSLVGPEAYEQYF.

This clonotype was counted at least ten times. The chain recombines TRBV30 with TRBJ1-5; no firm D call. The CDR3 is made up of 14 amino acids. The V end was cut by 3 bases, the J end by 6 bases, with 15 bases between. Germline V gene lookup returns CDR1 GTSNPN and CDR2 SVGIG (reference sequence). DNA for the CDR3: TGTGCCTGGAGCTCCACGCGAGGCTCTCAGCCCCAGCATTTT. Protein: CAWSSTRGSQPQHF.

The chain couples TRBV5-1 to TRBJ2-2; TRBD2 matches 10 bases. Germline V gene data show CDR1 as SGHRS and CDR2 as YFSETQ. Losses at the gene ends were 4 bases for V and 7 bases for J; bases not matched to a gene: 10. This CDR3 has 16 residues. Written as DNA, the CDR3 is TGCGCCAGCAGCCCGGGGCTAGCGGGAGCTGGCGGGGAGCTGTTTTTT. The encoded protein is CASSPGLAGAGGELFF. Full variable domain (rest looked up from reference TRBV5-1 and TRBJ2-2): KAGVTQTPRYLIKTRGQQVTLSCSPISGHRSVSWYQQTPGQGLQFLFEYFSETQRNKGNFPGRFSGRQFSNSRSEMNVSTLELGDSALYLCASSPGLAGAGGELFFGEGSRLTVL.

A few counts support this clonotype. The rearrangement links TRBV6-1 to TRBJ2-3, with 7 positions matching TRBD1. Per germline, CDR1 MNHNS and CDR2 SASEGT. Trimming at V came to 5 bases and at J to 3 bases, leaving 8 bases not matched to a gene. This CDR3 has 15 amino acids. The CDR3 DNA is TGTGCCAGCAGTTTGACAGGGCAAGGGACAGATACGCAGTATTTT. It is translated as CASSLTGQGTDTQYF.

The table lists this clonotype with many counts. This chain links TRBV2 with TRBJ2-3, with 8 positions matching TRBD1. J lost 6 bases, V lost 6 bases, and 5 bases had no gene match. The CDR3 spans 13 residues. Germline CDR1 reads SNHLY; CDR2 reads FYNNEI. The CDR3 sequence: CASRGTGRDTQYF. DNA of the CDR3: TGTGCCAGCAGGGGGACAGGTCGGGATACGCAGTATTTT.

This clonotype was seen many times. This chain uses TRBV7-2 with TRBJ2-1, with 8 bases aligning to TRBD2. Germline V gene lookup returns CDR1 SGHTA and CDR2 FQGNSA. The trim removed 5 bases at V and 7 bases at J, leaving 13 bases unmatched. CDR3 size: 16 residues. CDR3 coding DNA: TGTGCCAGCAGCCCCCGTCCGGGGGGGGGAGTGAATGAGCAGTTCTTC. Amino acids: CASSPRPGGGVNEQFF.

V is TRBV28 and J is TRBJ2-3; D remains ambiguous. The V end lost 3 bases, the J end lost 0 bases, and 7 bases lay between the germline ends. CDR3 length: 14 residues. CDR1 and CDR2 (germline): MDHEN, SYDVKM. In DNA form, the CDR3 reads TGTGCCAGCAGTTTTGACACAAGCACAGATACGCAGTATTTT. Protein product: CASSFDTSTDTQYF. The variable domain in full, with the rest retrieved from reference TRBV28 and TRBJ2-3, is DVKVTQSSRYLVKRTGEKVFLECVQDMDHENMFWYRQDPGLGLRLIYFSYDVKMKEKGDIPEGYSVSREKKERFSLILESASTNQTSMYLCASSFDTSTDTQYFGPGTRLTVL.

This clonotype was recorded at least ten times. The chain carries TRBV24-1 and TRBJ2-2, with no clear D. V lost 0 bases, J lost 0 bases, and 13 bases lay in between. The length of the CDR3 is 18 residues. The V gene's germline CDR1 is KGHDR and CDR2 SFDVKD. The CDR3 protein is CATSDLQGQATNTGELFF. CDR3 bases: TGTGCCACCAGTGATTTGCAAGGGCAGGCAACGAACACCGGGGAGCTGTTTTTT.